One and the same sample provided the 4 T cell receptor beta chains below, sequenced in a study of OX40 agonist ivuxolimab in advanced cancers. Profiled with immunoSEQ multiplex PCR; TCRdb holds only in-frame clones, not every one. The table lists roughly 70,000 clones, 80% to 90% of them singletons. Sequences were derived from CD4+ or CD8+ T cells sorted from blood, sampled in a trial of the OX40 agonist ivuxolimab. The receptors come from an adult with an advanced solid tumor such as melanoma, head and neck, liver or kidney cancer.

This clone has just a few counts. V usage is TRBV7-9 and J usage is TRBJ1-2; D call uncertain. The V gene lost 7 bases and the J gene lost 3 bases, with 12 bases spanning the gap. Germline-derived CDR1 and CDR2 are SEHNR and FQNEAQ (reference sequence). The CDR3 spans 13 residues. The CDR3 DNA is TGTGCCAGCACCGCCAGACGGGACTATGGCTACACCTTC. Amino acid sequence: CASTARRDYGYTF.

This chain uses TRBV7-9 with TRBJ1-6; 8 bases align to TRBD1. This CDR3 is 14 amino acids long. V shed 5 bases and J 9 bases; nucleotides not matched to a gene: 6. Germline loops: CDR1 SEHNR, CDR2 FQNEAQ (reference sequence). The CDR3 sequence: CASSLQGESSPLHF. In DNA, the CDR3 is TGTGCCAGCAGCCTACAGGGGGAAAGTTCACCCCTCCACTTT.

The chain employs TRBV7-2 and TRBJ2-5; 7 bases fit TRBD1. CDR1 and CDR2 (germline): SGHTA, FQGNSA. V lost 6 bases to trimming and J lost 4 bases; unmatched junction nucleotides: 5. The CDR3 is made up of 13 amino acids. CDR3 loop: CASRRQGAETQYF. The CDR3 DNA reads as TGTGCCAGCAGAAGACAGGGTGCAGAGACCCAGTACTTC.

The V gene is TRBV2, the J gene TRBJ1-5; TRBD1 aligns across 9 bases. The germline gives CDR1 SNHLY, CDR2 FYNNEI. The CDR3 is 15 amino acids. With V trimmed by 4 bases and J by 2 bases, 3 bases remained unmatched. The CDR3 loop is CASSGDRVGNQPQHF. The CDR3 DNA follows: TGTGCCAGCAGTGGGGACAGGGTGGGCAATCAGCCCCAGCATTTT.